The 12 T cell receptor beta chains listed next were all sequenced from one sample in a study of spatial heterogeneity in lung cancer. Study-wide findings and caveats: Tumoral mutation counts were tracked by counts of expanded intratumoral alpha and beta TCRs.

No antigen has been assigned to these receptors. Each CDR3 protein is one row after TCRdb ran MiXCR on the 5' RACE reads. This sample has 20,000 to 25,000 distinct CDR3 sequences, with approximately 2.5% found just once. Time point: sample taken at primary tumor resection. Sequencing was performed on lung tumor tissue, taken at surgery. The origin of the receptors is a male donor with early-stage non-small cell lung cancer.

This clonotype was recorded many times. The V call is TRBV6-1, the J call TRBJ1-5; D is uncertain. The CDR3 has 14 amino acids. V was shortened by 6 bases and J by 0 bases, with 9 bases between the two germline ends. Per germline, CDR1 MNHNS and CDR2 SASEGT. In nucleotides, the CDR3 is TGTGCCAGCAGCGAGATGAATAGCAATCAGCCCCAGCATTTT. It is translated as CASSEMNSNQPQHF.

The table lists this clonotype with many counts. The V gene is TRBV12-3 or TRBV12-4, the J gene TRBJ2-7, with D uncertain. The germline V and J ends were trimmed by 3 bases and 0 bases, with 0 bases remaining between them. This CDR3 is built from 11 residues. CDR3 protein: CASSFSYEQYF. Here the CDR3 DNA reads TGTGCCAGCAGTTTCTCCTACGAGCAGTACTTC.

This clonotype came up many times. The chain carries TRBV7-9 and TRBJ1-5; no definite D call. The V and J ends lost 1 base and 0 bases respectively, with 10 bases between them. The CDR3 covers 16 residues. Germline lookup yields CDR1 SEHNR and CDR2 FQNEAQ (reference sequence). In DNA, the CDR3 is TGTGCCAGCAGCTTAGTATCCTCGTTTAGCAATCAGCCCCAGCATTTT. It specifies CASSLVSSFSNQPQHF. Looking up the rest from reference TRBV7-9 and TRBJ1-5 gives the full variable domain: DTGVSQNPRHKITKRGQNVTFRCDPISEHNRLYWYRQTLGQGPEFLTYFQNEAQLEKSRLLSDRFSAERPKGSFSTLEIQRTEQGDSAMYLCASSLVSSFSNQPQHFGDGTRLSIL.

This clonotype was observed many times. The chain has TRBV7-8 and TRBJ1-5; D not resolved. Germline V gives CDR1 SGHVS, CDR2 FQNEAQ. V gave up 0 bases and J gave up 6 bases, with 6 bases separating them. The CDR3 runs to 13 residues. The CDR3 bases are TGTGCCAGCAGCTTAGCGTCCGGTCAGCCCCAGCATTTT. Translated: CASSLASGQPQHF.

This clonotype was seen many times. V usage is TRBV27 and J usage is TRBJ1-5; 7 bases map to TRBD1. The CDR3 extends over 14 amino acids. Germline V gene lookup returns CDR1 MNHEY and CDR2 SMNVEV (reference sequence). The V segment lost 6 bases and the J segment 4 bases; nucleotides outside the gene matches: 6. CDR3 in amino acids: CASSSQGENQPQHF. In DNA form, the CDR3 reads TGTGCCAGCAGCTCGCAGGGGGAAAATCAGCCCCAGCATTTT.

Ten or more counts support this clonotype. The chain links TRBV3-1 to TRBJ2-5; TRBD1 or TRBD2 may be the D gene (5 bases each). Trimming left V 3 bases short and J 1 base short, with 12 bases between. Per the germline V gene, CDR1 is LGHDT and CDR2 is YNNKEL (reference sequence). The CDR3 runs 15 residues. CDR3 bases: TGTGCCAGCAGCCATGATCCGGGACCCCAAGAGACCCAGTACTTC. As protein: CASSHDPGPQETQYF.

There are many counts of this clonotype. This chain connects TRBV6-2 or TRBV6-3 to TRBJ2-7; D is ambiguous. Germline V gene data show CDR1 as MNHEY and CDR2 as SVGEGT. V was pared by 7 bases and J by 2 bases, with 15 bases between. The CDR3 is 14 residues long. The chain's CDR3 is CASTGSKGTYEQYF. In DNA, the CDR3 is TGTGCCAGCACGGGCTCAAAGGGAACCTACGAGCAGTACTTC.

At least ten counts were recorded for this clonotype. The DNA for the CDR3 is TGTGCCAGCAGTTTTGAACTACAAGAGACCCAGTACTTC. This gives the protein CASSFELQETQYF. J is TRBJ2-5 and V is TRBV12-3 or TRBV12-4; D remains ambiguous. Trimming removed 3 bases at V and 2 bases at J, with 7 bases between. The CDR3 spans 13 residues.

This clonotype was picked up many times. The J gene is TRBJ2-2, the V gene TRBV9; 8 bases agree with TRBD2. CDR1 and CDR2 (germline): SGDLS, YYNGEE. CDR3 length: 21 residues. Losses at the gene ends were 0 bases for V and 0 bases for J; bases not matched to a gene: 16. CDR3 nucleotide sequence: TGTGCCAGCAGCGTAGCCATTCCGGGACTAGGGGCAGGCGCGAACACCGGGGAGCTGTTTTTT. Translating gives CASSVAIPGLGAGANTGELFF.

This clonotype was observed at least ten times. The J gene is TRBJ1-2, the V gene TRBV19, with 7 bases fitting TRBD1. The CDR3 runs 17 residues. In germline, CDR1 is LNHDA, CDR2 SQIVND (reference sequence). The ends lost 7 bases at V and 1 base at J; junction bases unmatched: 15. CDR3 coding DNA: TGTGCCAGTAATTCAGCGGGGTCAGGGGGACTTAACTATGGCTACACCTTC. Translation gives CASNSAGSGGLNYGYTF.

This clonotype was found many times. The rearrangement joins TRBV3-1 to TRBJ2-5; TRBD1 might be the D (6 bases). This CDR3 region has 15 residues. V lost 3 bases to trimming and J lost 1 base, with 12 bases between them. Germline V lookup: CDR1 LGHDT, CDR2 YNNKEL (reference sequence). The CDR3 DNA reads TGTGCCAGCAGCCAGGTTACAGGGAGCCAAGAGACCCAGTACTTC. Its translation: CASSQVTGSQETQYF.

This clonotype was detected ten times or more. The chain combines TRBV4-2 with TRBJ1-1; D not certain. The V and J ends lost 4 bases and 8 bases respectively, with 17 bases between them. CDR1 LGHNA and CDR2 YNFKEQ come from the germline V gene. The CDR3 totals 14 residues. The CDR3 region has the DNA TGTGCCAGCAGCCCTACCCAAGGCGGGAGGGAAGCTTTCTTT. Translating it yields CASSPTQGGREAFF.